The clone carrying this T cell receptor (beta chain) was seen only a few times. Its matching antigen is unknown. Within the sample, other DNA sequences also encode this same CDR3. This record belongs to a study of shared clonotypes between healthy human individuals. In the study overall: The study drew on two women and a few men aged 18 to 49 as donors.

V dropped 5 bases and J dropped 0; count of bases not matched to a gene: 4. This CDR3 has 15 residues. From germline, CDR1 is SGHAT and CDR2 FQNNGV. Assay execution took place at the deep level. For each subset, genomic DNA was distributed in equal portions over several immunoSEQ plates. The protocol was immunoSEQ multiplex PCR, while the TCRdb copy is restricted to in-frame clones and leaves out a portion. The table records about 110,000 clones, about 72% of them present only once. Study conclusions and caveats: Non-shared clonotypes had lower generation probabilities than those shared by all four donors.

The receptor was derived from a woman aged 25 to 39 in good health. This sequence joins TRBV11-2 and TRBJ2-1, with 7 bases matching TRBD2. Input material: memory CD8+ T cells sorted from blood. Indicated subset: CD45RO+ cells pooled with CCR7-negative TemRA cells. In DNA, the CDR3 is TGTGCCAGCAGCCCACAGCGGGACTCCTACAATGAGCAGTTCTTC. It translates to CASSPQRDSYNEQFF.